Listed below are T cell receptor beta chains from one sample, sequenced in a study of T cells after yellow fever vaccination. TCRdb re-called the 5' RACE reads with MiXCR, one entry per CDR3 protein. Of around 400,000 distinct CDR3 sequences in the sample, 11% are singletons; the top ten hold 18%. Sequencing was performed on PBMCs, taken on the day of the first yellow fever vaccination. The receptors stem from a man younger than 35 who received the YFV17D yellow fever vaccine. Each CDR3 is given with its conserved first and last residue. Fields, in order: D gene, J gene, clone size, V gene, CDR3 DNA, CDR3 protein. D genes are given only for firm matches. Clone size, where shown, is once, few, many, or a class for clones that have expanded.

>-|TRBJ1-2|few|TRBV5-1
TGCGCCAGCAGCTTGGGGGTCAGGTCAACTCCTAACTATGGCTACACCTTC
CASSLGVRSTPNYGYTF
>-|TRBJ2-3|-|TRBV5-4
TGTGCCAGCAGCTTTCGGTCGGGGGGCACAGATACGCAGTATTTT
CASSFRSGGTDTQYF
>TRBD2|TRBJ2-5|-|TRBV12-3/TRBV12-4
TGTGCCAGCAGTTTTGAGCGGGGGGCCCTAGAGACCCAGTACTTC
CASSFERGALETQYF
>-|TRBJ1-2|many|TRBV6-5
TGTGCCAGCAGTTACTCGGGGCAGGGTAGTTTCTATGGCTACACCTTC
CASSYSGQGSFYGYTF
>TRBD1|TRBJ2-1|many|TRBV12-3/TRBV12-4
TGTGCCAGCAGTTCCCCCGGGACAGGGGTTGTGAAGCAGTTCTTC
CASSSPGTGVVKQFF
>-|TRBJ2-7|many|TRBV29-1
TGCAGCGTGGGGAACACCTACGAGCAGTACTTC
CSVGNTYEQYF
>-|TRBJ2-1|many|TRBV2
TGTGCCAGCAGTGAAAGGCTAGGCGAGAAGTTCTTC
CASSERLGEKFF
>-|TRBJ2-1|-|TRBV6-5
TGTGCCAGCAGTTACTCTACGGGGGGCTATGAGCAGTTCTTC
CASSYSTGGYEQFF
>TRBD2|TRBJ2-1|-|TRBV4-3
TGCGCCAGCAGCCTTGGTCGGCGGGGGGGTCAGTACAATGAGCAGTTCTTC
CASSLGRRGGQYNEQFF
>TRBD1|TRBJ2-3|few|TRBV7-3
TGTGCCAGCAGCTTTGACAGGGGGGGAGATACGCAGTATTTT
CASSFDRGGDTQYF
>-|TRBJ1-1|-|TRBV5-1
TGCGCCAGCAGCCCCGACCTCTACACTGAAGCTTTCTTT
CASSPDLYTEAFF
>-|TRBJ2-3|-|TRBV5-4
TGTGCCAGCAGCGCCGGGACCTCCCCCACAGATACGCAGTATTTT
CASSAGTSPTDTQYF
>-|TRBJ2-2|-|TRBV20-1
TGCAGTGCTGGGCGGCCGGCCGGGGAGCTGTTTTTT
CSAGRPAGELFF
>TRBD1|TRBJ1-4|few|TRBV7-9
TGTGCCAGCAGCGCGACAGGGGGGCCTGAAAAACTGTTTTTT
CASSATGGPEKLFF
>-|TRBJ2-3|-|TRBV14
TGTGCCACCGCCATAGGGGCGGATACGCAGTATTTT
CATAIGADTQYF
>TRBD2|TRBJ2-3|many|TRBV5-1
TGCGCCAGCAGCTTGGGACTAGCGGGGGACTACGATACGCAGTATTTT
CASSLGLAGDYDTQYF
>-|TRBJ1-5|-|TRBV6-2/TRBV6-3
TGTGCCAGCAGCAAGGTCCGTCAGCCCCAGCATTTT
CASSKVRQPQHF
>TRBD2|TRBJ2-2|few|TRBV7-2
TGTGCCAGCAGCGTCGCGCGGGGGGGCCCCACCGGGGAGCTGTTTTTT
CASSVARGGPTGELFF
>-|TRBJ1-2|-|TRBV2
TGTGCCAGCAGAAGAGAACCTTCTAACTATGGCTACACCTTC
CASRREPSNYGYTF
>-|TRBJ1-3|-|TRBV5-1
TGCGCCAGCAGCCCAACAGGGTTAGGAAACACCATATATTTT
CASSPTGLGNTIYF
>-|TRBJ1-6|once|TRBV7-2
TGTGCCAGCAGCTTAGGGACTACAAAGGGGTCACCCCTCCACTTT
CASSLGTTKGSPLHF
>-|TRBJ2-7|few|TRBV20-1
TGCAGTGCTCCTCGGGTTCTCGGGGACGAGCAGTACTTC
CSAPRVLGDEQYF
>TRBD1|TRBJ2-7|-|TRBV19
TGTGCCAGTACGAGGACAGGGGCCTCCTACGAGCAGTACTTC
CASTRTGASYEQYF
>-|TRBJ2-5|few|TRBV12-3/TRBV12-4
TGTGCCAGCAGTTTACTCCTTTCACACCAAGAGACCCAGTACTTC
CASSLLLSHQETQYF
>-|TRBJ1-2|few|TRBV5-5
TGTGCCAGCAGCTTCAGCGGTCCCTATGGCTACACCTTC
CASSFSGPYGYTF
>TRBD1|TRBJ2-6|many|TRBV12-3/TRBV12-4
TGTGCCAGCAGGCAAGGGACAGCTGGGGCCAACGTCCTGACTTTC
CASRQGTAGANVLTF
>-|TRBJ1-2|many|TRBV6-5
TGTGCCAGCAGACGCATGAATTACTATGGCTACACCTTC
CASRRMNYYGYTF
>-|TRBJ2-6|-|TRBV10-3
TGTGCCATCAGTGAGTATGAGGGAACTGGGGCCAACGTCCTGACTTTC
CAISEYEGTGANVLTF
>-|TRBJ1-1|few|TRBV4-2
TGTGCCAGCCGCCAAGGCGGGGAGACTGAAGCTTTCTTT
CASRQGGETEAFF
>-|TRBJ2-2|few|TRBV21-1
TGTGCCAGCAGCGTACAGCCCAAGGAGGGGCATGGAACCGGGGAGCTGTTTTTT
CASSVQPKEGHGTGELFF
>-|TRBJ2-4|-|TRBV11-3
TGTGCCAGCACCCCGAGGGGAGCGTGGACCAAAAACATTCAGTACTTC
CASTPRGAWTKNIQYF
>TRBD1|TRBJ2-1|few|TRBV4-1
TGCGCCAGCAGCCAAGGGGGACAGGGGGTACGTAATGAGCAGTTCTTC
CASSQGGQGVRNEQFF
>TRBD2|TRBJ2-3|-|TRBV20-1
TGCAGTGCCGCGGGGGTAGCGGGGTTTTCGGATACGCAGTATTTT
CSAAGVAGFSDTQYF
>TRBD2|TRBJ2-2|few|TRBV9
TGTGCCAGCAGCGTACGAGCGGGGTCCGGGGAGCTGTTTTTT
CASSVRAGSGELFF
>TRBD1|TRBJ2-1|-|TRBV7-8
TGTGCCAGCAGCCCCAGACAGGGGCGACGCACGAATGAGCAGTTCTTC
CASSPRQGRRTNEQFF
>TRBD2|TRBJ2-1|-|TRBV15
TGTGCCACCAGCAGAGATGAGGCGGGGGGCCAAGACGAGCAGTTCTTC
CATSRDEAGGQDEQFF
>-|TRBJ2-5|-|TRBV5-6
TGTGCCAGCAGCTGGGAGAAGACCCAGTACTTC
CASSWEKTQYF
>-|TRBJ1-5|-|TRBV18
TGTGCCAGCTCACACGGCGGGAACAGGGATCAGCCCCAGCATTTT
CASSHGGNRDQPQHF
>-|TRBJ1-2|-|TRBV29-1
TGCAGCGTTGTGACAGGTCGGAGCTATGGCTACACCTTC
CSVVTGRSYGYTF
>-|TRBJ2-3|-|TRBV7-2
TGTGCCAGCAGCTTAGAGCCTCCCCACACAGATACGCAGTATTTT
CASSLEPPHTDTQYF
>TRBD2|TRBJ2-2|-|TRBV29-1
TGCAGCGTTGGGACAGCGGGAGCCGGGGAGCTGTTTTTT
CSVGTAGAGELFF
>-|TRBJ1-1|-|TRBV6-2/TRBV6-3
TGTGCCAGCAGTTACGGGGACGGTGAAGCTTTCTTT
CASSYGDGEAFF
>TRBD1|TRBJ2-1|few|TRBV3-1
TGTGCCAGCAGCCAAGATTTTGCCGACCGGGACAGGGCAGAGCAGTTCTTC
CASSQDFADRDRAEQFF
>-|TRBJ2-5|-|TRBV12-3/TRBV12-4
TGTGCCAGCAGTTTAATGGTGGCGGAGACCCAGTACTTC
CASSLMVAETQYF
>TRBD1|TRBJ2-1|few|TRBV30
TGTGCCTGGAGTCTAGGGACAGGGGTCAATGAGCAGTTCTTC
CAWSLGTGVNEQFF
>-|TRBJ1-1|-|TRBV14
TGTGCCAGCAGCCGCCTCTGGCAGGGTTTATTGGACACTGAAGCTTTCTTT
CASSRLWQGLLDTEAFF
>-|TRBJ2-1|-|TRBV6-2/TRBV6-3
TGTGCCAGCAGTTACTCGGACGATTACAATGAGCAGTTCTTC
CASSYSDDYNEQFF
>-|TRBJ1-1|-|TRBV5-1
TGCGCCAGCAGCTTGCCACCTCCTAACACTGAAGCTTTCTTT
CASSLPPPNTEAFF
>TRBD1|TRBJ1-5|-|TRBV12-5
TGTGCTAGTGGCCTGGACAGGGTCCAGCCCCAGCATTTT
CASGLDRVQPQHF
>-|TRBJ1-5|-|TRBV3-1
TGTGCCAGCAGCGGGGGGGCAAATCAGCCCCAGCATTTT
CASSGGANQPQHF
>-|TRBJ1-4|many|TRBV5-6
TGTGCCAGCAGCTTCGACAGATCTGAAAAACTGTTTTTT
CASSFDRSEKLFF
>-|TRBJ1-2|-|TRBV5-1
TGCGCCAGCAGCTTTGGGGGGGCCGGGGTTGAGAACTATGGCTACACCTTC
CASSFGGAGVENYGYTF
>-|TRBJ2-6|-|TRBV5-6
TGTGCCAGCAGGCGGGCAGGGTTCTCTGGGGCCAACGTCCTGACTTTC
CASRRAGFSGANVLTF
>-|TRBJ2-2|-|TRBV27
TGTGCCAGCAGTTCCACTCCGGGGGTCGGCACCGGGGAGCTGTTTTTT
CASSSTPGVGTGELFF
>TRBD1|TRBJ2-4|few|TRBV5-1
TGCGCCAGCAGCATCGGACAGGGGTTAGCCAAAAACATTCAGTACTTC
CASSIGQGLAKNIQYF
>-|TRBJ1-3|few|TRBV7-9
TGTGCCAGCAGCTTAGAACGTGGAAACACCATATATTTT
CASSLERGNTIYF
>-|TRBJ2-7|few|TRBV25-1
TGTGCCAGCAGTGAAAAGGGCAGGTACGAGCAGTACTTC
CASSEKGRYEQYF
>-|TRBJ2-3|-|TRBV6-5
TGTGCCAGCAGTTCACAGGGAGGGCCGAGTTTGGGTACGCAGTATTTT
CASSSQGGPSLGTQYF
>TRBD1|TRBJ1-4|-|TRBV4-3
TGCGCCAGCAGTGCAGAGGAGGGGGCCTACGAAAAACTGTTTTTT
CASSAEEGAYEKLFF
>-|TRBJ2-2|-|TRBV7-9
TGTGCCAGCAGCTCCGGGACCTTGGACACCGGGGAGCTGTTTTTT
CASSSGTLDTGELFF